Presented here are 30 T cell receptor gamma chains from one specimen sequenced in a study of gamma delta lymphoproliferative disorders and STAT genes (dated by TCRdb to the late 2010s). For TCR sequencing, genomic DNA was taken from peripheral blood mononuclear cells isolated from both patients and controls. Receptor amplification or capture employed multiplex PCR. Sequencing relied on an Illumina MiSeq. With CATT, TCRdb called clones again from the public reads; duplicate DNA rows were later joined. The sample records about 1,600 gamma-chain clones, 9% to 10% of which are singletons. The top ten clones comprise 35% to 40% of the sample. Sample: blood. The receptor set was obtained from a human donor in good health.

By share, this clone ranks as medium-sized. CDR3 residues: CATWGGYKKLF. The CDR3 DNA reads as TGTGCCACCTGGGGGGGATATAAGAAACTCTTT. V usage is TRGV8 and J usage is TRGJ1 or TRGJ2. Germline matching of the DNA provided the J gene here, since TCRdb leaves it blank. The CDR3 is 11 residues long. Germline CDR1 and CDR2: VENAVY and YDSYNSRV. Trimming removed 5 bases from V and 7 bases from J; junction bases left unmatched: 5.

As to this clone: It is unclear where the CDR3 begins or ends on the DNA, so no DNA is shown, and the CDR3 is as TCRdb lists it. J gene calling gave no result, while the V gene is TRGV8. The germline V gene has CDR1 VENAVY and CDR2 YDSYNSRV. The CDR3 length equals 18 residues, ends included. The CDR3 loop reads CATWVLIIRNSLAVEQHF.

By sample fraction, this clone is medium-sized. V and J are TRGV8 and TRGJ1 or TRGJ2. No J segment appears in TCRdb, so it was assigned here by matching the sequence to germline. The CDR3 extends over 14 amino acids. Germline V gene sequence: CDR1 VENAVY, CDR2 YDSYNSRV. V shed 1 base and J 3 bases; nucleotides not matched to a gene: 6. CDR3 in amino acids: CATWDSAGYYKKLF. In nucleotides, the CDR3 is TGTGCCACCTGGGATAGTGCCGGTTATTATAAGAAACTCTTT.

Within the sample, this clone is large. This chain's CDR3 is CAAWGHWWFKIF. The DNA for the CDR3 is TGTGCTGCGTGGGGCCACTGGTGGTTCAAGATATTT. The chain carries TRGV10 and TRGJP1. No J gene was available from TCRdb, and it was assigned here by a germline match of the DNA. TRGV10 falls under the ORF class, with uncertain function. The CDR3 contains 12 residues. The V and J ends lost 8 bases and 11 bases, in that order; junction bases with no gene match: 9.

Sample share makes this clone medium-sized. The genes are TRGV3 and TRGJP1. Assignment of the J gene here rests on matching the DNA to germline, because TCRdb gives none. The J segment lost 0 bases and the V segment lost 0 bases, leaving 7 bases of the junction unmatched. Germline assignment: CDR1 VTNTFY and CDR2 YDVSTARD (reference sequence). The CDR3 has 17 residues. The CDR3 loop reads CATWDRERDTTGWFKIF. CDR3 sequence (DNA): TGTGCCACCTGGGACAGGGAAAGGGATACCACTGGTTGGTTCAAGATATTT.

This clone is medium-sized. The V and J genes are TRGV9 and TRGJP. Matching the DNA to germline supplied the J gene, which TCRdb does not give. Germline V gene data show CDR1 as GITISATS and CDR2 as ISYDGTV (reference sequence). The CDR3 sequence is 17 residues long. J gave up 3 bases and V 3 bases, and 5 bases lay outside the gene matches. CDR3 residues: CALWEFLQELGKKIKVF. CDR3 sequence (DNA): TGTGCCTTGTGGGAGTTTCTGCAAGAGTTGGGCAAAAAAATCAAGGTATTT.

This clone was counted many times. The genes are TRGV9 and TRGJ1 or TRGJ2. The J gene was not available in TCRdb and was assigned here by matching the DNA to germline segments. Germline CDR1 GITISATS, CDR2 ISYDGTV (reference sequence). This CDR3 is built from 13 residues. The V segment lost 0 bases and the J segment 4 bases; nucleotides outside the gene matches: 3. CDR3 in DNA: TGTGCCTTGTGGGAGGTGCGCTATTATAAGAAACTCTTT. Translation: CALWEVRYYKKLF.

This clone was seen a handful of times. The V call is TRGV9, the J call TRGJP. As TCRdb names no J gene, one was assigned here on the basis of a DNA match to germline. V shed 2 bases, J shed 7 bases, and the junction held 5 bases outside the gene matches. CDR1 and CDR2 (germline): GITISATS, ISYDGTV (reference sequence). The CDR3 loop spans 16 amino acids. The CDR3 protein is CALWEDRELGKKIKVF. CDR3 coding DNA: TGTGCCTTGTGGGAGGACCGGGAGTTGGGCAAAAAAATCAAGGTATTT.

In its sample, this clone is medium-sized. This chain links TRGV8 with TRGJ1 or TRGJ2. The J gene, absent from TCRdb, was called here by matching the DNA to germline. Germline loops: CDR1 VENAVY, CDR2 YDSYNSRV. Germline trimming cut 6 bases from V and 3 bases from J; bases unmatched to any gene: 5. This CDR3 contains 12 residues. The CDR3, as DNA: TGTGCCACCTGGACGACTTATTATAAGAAACTCTTT. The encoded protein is CATWTTYYKKLF.

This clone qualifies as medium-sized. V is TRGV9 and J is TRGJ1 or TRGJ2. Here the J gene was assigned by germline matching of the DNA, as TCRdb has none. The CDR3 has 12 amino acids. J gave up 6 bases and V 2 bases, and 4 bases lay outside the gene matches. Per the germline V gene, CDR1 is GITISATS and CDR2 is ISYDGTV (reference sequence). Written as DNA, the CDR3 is TGTGCCTTGTGGGAGGGGGCTTATAAGAAACTCTTT. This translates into CALWEGAYKKLF.

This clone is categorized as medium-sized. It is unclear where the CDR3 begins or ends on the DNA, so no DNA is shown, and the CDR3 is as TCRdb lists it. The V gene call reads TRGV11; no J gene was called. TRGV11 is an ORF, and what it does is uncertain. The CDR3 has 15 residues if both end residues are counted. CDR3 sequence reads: CTTVPAGLGTVKKLF.

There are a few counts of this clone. The CDR3 spells CACWIDFYKKLF. The CDR3 DNA reads as TGTGCCTGCTGGATTGATTTTTATAAGAAACTCTTT. This rearrangement joins TRGV11 to TRGJ1 or TRGJ2. Matching the DNA to germline supplied the J gene, which TCRdb does not give. TRGV11 qualifies as an ORF whose function is uncertain. The CDR3 is 12 amino acids. With V trimmed by 6 bases and J by 6 bases, 5 bases remained unmatched.

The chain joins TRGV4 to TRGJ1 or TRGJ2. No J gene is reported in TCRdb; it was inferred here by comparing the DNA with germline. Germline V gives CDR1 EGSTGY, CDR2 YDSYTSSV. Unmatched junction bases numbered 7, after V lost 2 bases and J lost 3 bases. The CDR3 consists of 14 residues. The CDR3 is CATWDVGSYYKKLF. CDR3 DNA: TGTGCCACCTGGGATGTAGGGAGTTATTATAAGAAACTCTTT.

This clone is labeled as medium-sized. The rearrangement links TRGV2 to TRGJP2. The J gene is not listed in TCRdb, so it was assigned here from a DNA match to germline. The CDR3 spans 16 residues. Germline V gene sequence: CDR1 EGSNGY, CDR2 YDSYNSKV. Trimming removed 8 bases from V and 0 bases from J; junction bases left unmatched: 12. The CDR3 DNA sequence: TGTGCCACCTTCGTAGGGTTTTATAGTAGTGATTGGATCAAGACGTTT. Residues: CATFVGFYSSDWIKTF.

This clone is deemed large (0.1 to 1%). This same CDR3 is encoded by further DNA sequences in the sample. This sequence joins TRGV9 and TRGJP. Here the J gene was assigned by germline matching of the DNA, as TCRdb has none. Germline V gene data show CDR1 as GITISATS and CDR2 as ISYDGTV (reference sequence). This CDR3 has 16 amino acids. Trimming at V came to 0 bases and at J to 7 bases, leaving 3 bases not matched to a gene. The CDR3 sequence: CALWEVRELGKKIKVF. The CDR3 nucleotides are TGTGCCTTGTGGGAGGTGCGTGAGTTGGGCAAAAAAATCAAGGTATTT.

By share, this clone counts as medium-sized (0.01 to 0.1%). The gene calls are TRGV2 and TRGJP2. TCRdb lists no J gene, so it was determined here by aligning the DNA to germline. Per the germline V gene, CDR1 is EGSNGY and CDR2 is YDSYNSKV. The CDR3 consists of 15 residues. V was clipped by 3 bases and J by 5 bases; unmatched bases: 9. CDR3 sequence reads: CATWDPDGSDWIKTF. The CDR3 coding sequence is TGTGCCACCTGGGACCCCGACGGGAGTGATTGGATCAAGACGTTT.

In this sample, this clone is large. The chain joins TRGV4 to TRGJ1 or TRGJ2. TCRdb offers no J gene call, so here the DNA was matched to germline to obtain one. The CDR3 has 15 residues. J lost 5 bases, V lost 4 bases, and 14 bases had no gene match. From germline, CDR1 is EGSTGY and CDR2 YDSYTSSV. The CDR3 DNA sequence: TGTGCCACCTGGGAGGCCCCCTCGGGGAATTATAAGAAACTCTTT. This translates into CATWEAPSGNYKKLF.

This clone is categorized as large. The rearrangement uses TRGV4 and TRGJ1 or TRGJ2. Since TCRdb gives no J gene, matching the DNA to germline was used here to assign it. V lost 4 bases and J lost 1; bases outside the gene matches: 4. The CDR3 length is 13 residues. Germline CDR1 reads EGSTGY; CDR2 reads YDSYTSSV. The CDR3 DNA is TGTGCCACCTGGGAGGTAAATTATTATAAGAAACTCTTT. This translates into CATWEVNYYKKLF.

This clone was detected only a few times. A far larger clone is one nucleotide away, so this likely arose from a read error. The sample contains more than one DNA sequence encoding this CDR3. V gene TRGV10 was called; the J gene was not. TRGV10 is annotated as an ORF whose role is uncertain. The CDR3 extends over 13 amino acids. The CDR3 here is CAACWGVRYKKLF. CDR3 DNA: TGTGCTGCGTGTTGGGGAGTGAGGTATAAAAAACTCTTT.

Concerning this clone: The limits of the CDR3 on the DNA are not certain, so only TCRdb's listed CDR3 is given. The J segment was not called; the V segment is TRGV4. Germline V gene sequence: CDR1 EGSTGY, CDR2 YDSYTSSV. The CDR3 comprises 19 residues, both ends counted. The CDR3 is CATWDIGIIRNSLAVEQHF.

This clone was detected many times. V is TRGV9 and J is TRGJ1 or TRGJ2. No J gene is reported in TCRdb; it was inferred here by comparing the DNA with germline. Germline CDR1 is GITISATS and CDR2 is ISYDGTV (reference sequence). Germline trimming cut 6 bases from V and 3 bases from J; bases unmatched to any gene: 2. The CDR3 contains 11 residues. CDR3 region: CALWRYYKKLF. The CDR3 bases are TGTGCCTTGTGGCGTTATTATAAGAAACTCTTT.

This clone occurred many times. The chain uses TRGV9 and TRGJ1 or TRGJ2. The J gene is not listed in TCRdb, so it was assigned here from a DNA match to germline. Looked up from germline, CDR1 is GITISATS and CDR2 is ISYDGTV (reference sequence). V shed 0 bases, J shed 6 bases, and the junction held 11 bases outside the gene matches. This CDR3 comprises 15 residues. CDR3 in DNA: TGTGCCTTGTGGGAGGTGCAATTGGGATGTTATAAGAAACTCTTT. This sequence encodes CALWEVQLGCYKKLF.

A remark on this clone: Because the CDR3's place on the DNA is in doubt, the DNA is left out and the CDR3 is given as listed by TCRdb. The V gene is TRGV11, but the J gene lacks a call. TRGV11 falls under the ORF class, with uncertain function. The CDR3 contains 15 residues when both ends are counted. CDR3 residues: CTTVPAGTCLFAKLF.

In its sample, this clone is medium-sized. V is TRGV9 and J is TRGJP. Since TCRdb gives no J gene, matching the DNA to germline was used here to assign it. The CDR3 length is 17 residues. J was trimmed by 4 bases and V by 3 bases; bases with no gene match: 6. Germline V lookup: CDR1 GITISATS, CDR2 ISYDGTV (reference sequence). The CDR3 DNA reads TGTGCCTTGTGGGAGCCAAGACAAGAGTTGGGCAAAAAAATCAAGGTATTT. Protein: CALWEPRQELGKKIKVF.

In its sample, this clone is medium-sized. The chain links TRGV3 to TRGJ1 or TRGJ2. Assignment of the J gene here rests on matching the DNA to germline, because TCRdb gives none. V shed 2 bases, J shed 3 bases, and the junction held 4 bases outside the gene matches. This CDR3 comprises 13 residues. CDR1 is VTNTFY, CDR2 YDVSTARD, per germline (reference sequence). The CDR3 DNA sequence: TGTGCCACCTGGGACAACGCTTATTATAAGAAACTCTTT. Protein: CATWDNAYYKKLF.

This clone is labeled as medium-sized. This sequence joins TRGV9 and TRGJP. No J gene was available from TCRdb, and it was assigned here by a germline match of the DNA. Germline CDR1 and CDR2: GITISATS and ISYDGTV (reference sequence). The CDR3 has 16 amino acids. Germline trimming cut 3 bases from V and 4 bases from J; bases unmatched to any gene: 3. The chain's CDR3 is CALWERQELGKKIKVF. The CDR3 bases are TGTGCCTTGTGGGAGAGACAAGAGTTGGGCAAAAAAATCAAGGTATTT.

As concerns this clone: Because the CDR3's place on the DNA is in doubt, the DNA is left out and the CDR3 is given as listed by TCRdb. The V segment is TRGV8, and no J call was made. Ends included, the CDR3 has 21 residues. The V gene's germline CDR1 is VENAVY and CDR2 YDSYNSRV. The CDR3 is CATWDRSLIIIRNSLAVEQHF.

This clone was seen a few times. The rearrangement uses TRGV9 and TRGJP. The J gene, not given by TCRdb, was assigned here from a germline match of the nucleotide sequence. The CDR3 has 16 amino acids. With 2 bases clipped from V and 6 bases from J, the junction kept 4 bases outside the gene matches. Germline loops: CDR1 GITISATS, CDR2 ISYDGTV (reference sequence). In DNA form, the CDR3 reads TGTGCCTTGTGGGAGGCCCTAGAGTTGGGCAAAAAAATCAAGGTATTT. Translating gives CALWEALELGKKIKVF.

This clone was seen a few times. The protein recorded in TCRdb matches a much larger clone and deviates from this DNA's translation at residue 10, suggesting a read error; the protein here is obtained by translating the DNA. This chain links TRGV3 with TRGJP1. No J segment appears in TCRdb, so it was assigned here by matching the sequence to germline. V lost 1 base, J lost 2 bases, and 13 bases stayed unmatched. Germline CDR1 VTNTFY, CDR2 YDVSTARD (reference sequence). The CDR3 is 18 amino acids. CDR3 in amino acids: CATWDRKSGETTGWFKIF. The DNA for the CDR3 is TGTGCCACCTGGGACAGAAAGAGTGGGGAAACCACTGGTTGGTTCAAGATATTT.

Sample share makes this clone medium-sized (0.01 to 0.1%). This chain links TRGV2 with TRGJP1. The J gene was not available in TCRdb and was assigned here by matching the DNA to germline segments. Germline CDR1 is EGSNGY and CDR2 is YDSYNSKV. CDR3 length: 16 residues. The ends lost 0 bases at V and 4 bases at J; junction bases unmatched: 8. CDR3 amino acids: CATWDGRACTGWFKIF. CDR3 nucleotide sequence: TGTGCCACCTGGGACGGGCGAGCTTGCACTGGTTGGTTCAAGATATTT.